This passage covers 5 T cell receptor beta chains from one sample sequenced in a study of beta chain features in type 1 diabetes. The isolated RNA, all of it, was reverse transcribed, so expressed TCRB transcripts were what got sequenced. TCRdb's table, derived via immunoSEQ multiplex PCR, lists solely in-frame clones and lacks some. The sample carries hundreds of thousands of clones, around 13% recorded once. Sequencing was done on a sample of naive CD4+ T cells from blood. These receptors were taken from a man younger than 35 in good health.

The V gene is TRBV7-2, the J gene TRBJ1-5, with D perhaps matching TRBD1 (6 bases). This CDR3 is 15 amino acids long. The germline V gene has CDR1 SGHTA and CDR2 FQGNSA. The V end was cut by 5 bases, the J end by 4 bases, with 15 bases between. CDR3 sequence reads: CASSGTGLGNQPQHF. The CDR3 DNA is TGTGCCAGCAGCGGTACAGGGCTTGGGAATCAGCCCCAGCATTTT.

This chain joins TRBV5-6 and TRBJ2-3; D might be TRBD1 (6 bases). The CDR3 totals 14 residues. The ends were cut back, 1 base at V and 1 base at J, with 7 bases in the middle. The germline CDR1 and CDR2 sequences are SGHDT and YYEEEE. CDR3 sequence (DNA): TGTGCCAGCAGCTTGCCAGGGGGCACAGATACGCAGTATTTT. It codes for CASSLPGGTDTQYF.

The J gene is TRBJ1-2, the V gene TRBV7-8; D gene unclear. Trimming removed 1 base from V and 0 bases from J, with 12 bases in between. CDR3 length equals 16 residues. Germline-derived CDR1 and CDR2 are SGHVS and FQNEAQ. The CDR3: CASSLGQEITNYGYTF. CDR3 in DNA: TGTGCCAGCAGCTTAGGGCAAGAAATCACTAACTATGGCTACACCTTC.

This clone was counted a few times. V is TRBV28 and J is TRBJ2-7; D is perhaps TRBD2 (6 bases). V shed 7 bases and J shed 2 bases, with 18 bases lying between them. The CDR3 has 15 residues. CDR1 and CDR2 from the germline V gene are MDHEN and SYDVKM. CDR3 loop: CASTKRRDLTYEQYF. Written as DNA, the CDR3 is TGTGCCAGCACCAAACGTAGGGACTTAACCTACGAGCAGTACTTC.

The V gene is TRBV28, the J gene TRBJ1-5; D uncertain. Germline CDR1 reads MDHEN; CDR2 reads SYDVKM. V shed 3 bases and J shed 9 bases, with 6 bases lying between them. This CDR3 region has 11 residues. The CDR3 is CASSFAGPQHF. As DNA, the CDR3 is TGTGCCAGCAGTTTTGCGGGGCCCCAGCATTTT. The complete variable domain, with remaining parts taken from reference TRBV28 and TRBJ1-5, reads DVKVTQSSRYLVKRTGEKVFLECVQDMDHENMFWYRQDPGLGLRLIYFSYDVKMKEKGDIPEGYSVSREKKERFSLILESASTNQTSMYLCASSFAGPQHFGDGTRLSIL.